This T cell receptor beta chain stems from a study of blood T cell repertoires in COVID-19. Study-level information: PBMCs, B-cell-depleted T cells, or T cells provided the cDNA or gDNA that made up the material.

As originally analysed: How many nucleated cells were present was estimated from reference gene primer amplification. The table came from immunoSEQ multiplex PCR; TCRdb's copy has only in-frame clones and leaves some out. The V and J calls and the clone size are those of that table, but D and trimming were determined from the DNA. This sample carries around 94,000 clones, just under 85% of them seen once, and the ten largest clones take 3.4%. Germline CDR1 and CDR2: SGHNT and YYREEE (reference sequence). Germline trimming cut 4 bases from V and 3 bases from J; bases unmatched to any gene: 19. This CDR3 has 20 residues.

This TCR was recovered from a man aged 50-59 years with acute or convalescent COVID-19. The sequenced sample consisted of peripheral blood. This chain connects TRBV5-4 to TRBJ2-1; 10 bases are shared with TRBD2. Here the CDR3 reads CASSGYEGRLAGENYNEQFF. CDR3 nucleotide sequence: TGTGCCAGCAGCGGATACGAGGGAAGGCTAGCGGGGGAGAACTACAATGAGCAGTTCTTC.